The 32 T cell receptor beta chains presented below share a single source sample, sequenced in a study of Ad26.COV2.S vaccination and SARS-CoV-2 variants (dated by TCRdb to the early 2020s). The treatment or condition label on this specimen signifies: roughly 20 received Ad26.COV2.S at low or high dose, single or two shots; a few received placebo; per-sample allocation not given. Repertoires of vaccine and placebo recipients were sequenced from samples taken on day 63 after the first injection. Library preparation used the immunoSEQ multiplex PCR assay. TCRdb retrieved this table from immuneACCESS and kept in-frame rearrangements only. Not all clones are present; in checked studies, unresolved V genes account for under half, and no reason is known for the remainder. A total of 350,000 to 450,000 clones appear in this sample, under 90% of them only once. In total, the top ten clones hold about 7.4% of the sample.

This specimen consisted of peripheral blood, obtained in a trial of Ad26.COV2.S vaccine versus placebo. The receptors originated from a person aged 18-60 years who received the Ad26.COV2.S COVID-19 vaccine or a placebo.

The chain carries TRBV4-2 and TRBJ1-6, with 12 positions matching TRBD1. Germline assignment: CDR1 LGHNA and CDR2 YNFKEQ. J lost 7 bases, V lost 0 bases, and 10 bases had no gene match. CDR3 size: 19 residues. For the CDR3, the DNA is TGTGCCAGCAGCCAAGATGAGGGGACAGGGGGCGCGTGGAATTCACCCCTCCACTTT. Translated: CASSQDEGTGGAWNSPLHF.

This rearrangement joins TRBV11-3 to TRBJ2-3; 11 bases line up with TRBD2. The J segment lost 5 bases and the V segment lost 5 bases, leaving 6 bases of the junction unmatched. This CDR3 has 15 amino acids. Looked up from germline, CDR1 is SGHNT and CDR2 is YENEEA. The CDR3 sequence is CASSPLGTSGDTQYF. The CDR3, as DNA: TGTGCCAGCAGCCCCCTGGGGACTAGCGGAGATACGCAGTATTTT. The full variable domain, rest sourced from reference TRBV11-3 and TRBJ2-3, is EAGVVQSPRYKIIEKKQPVAFWCNPISGHNTLYWYLQNLGQGPELLIRYENEEAVDDSQLPKDRFSAERLKGVDSTLKIQPAELGDSAVYLCASSPLGTSGDTQYFGPGTRLTVL.

The chain is built from TRBV9 and TRBJ1-1; TRBD1 might be the D (5 bases). Per the germline V gene, CDR1 is SGDLS and CDR2 is YYNGEE. Trimming stripped 4 bases from V and 2 bases from J, with 15 bases between. The CDR3 has 15 amino acids. CDR3 in amino acids: CASSLRGDKNTEAFF. The CDR3, as DNA: TGTGCCAGCAGCCTCCGGGGGGATAAAAACACTGAAGCTTTCTTT.

This clone occurred once. The genes are TRBV5-6 and TRBJ1-4, with TRBD1 identical over 8 bases. The CDR3 has 15 residues. Germline V gene lookup returns CDR1 SGHDT and CDR2 YYEEEE. V lost 4 bases, J lost 8 bases, and 10 bases stayed unmatched. CDR3 amino acids: CASSQWTGWGEKLFF. As DNA, the CDR3 is TGTGCCAGCAGCCAATGGACAGGGTGGGGGGAAAAACTGTTTTTT. The full variable domain, with the rest looked up from reference TRBV5-6 and TRBJ1-4, is DAGVTQSPTHLIKTRGQQVTLRCSPKSGHDTVSWYQQALGQGPQFIFQYYEEEERQRGNFPDRFSGHQFPNYSSELNVNALLLGDSALYLCASSQWTGWGEKLFFGSGTQLSVL.

The V and J genes are TRBV7-9 and TRBJ1-2; TRBD1 agrees at 7 bases. J was trimmed by 7 bases and V by 4 bases; bases with no gene match: 9. The V gene's germline CDR1 is SEHNR and CDR2 FQNEAQ (reference sequence). This CDR3 is built from 14 residues. Here the CDR3 reads CASSSSTGTAGYTF. CDR3 coding DNA: TGTGCCAGCAGCTCTTCGACAGGGACGGCTGGCTACACCTTC.

V gene TRBV19 combines with J gene TRBJ1-3; D gene ambiguous. The CDR3 has 16 residues. Trimming removed 5 bases from V and 2 bases from J, with 16 bases in between. From germline, CDR1 is LNHDA and CDR2 SQIVND (reference sequence). The CDR3 here is CASSGTTIPPGNTIYF. The CDR3 nucleotides are TGTGCCAGTAGTGGAACCACAATCCCCCCTGGAAACACCATATATTTT.

V and J are TRBV7-2 and TRBJ2-3; D possibly corresponds to TRBD2 (6 bases). Germline loops: CDR1 SGHTA, CDR2 FQGNSA. The ends were cut back, 2 bases at V and 2 bases at J, with 17 bases in the middle. The CDR3 is 17 amino acids. The CDR3 loop reads CASSLNGAGRPTDTQYF. CDR3 DNA: TGTGCCAGCAGCTTAAACGGGGCGGGAAGGCCCACAGATACGCAGTATTTT. The variable domain in full, with the rest retrieved from reference TRBV7-2 and TRBJ2-3, is GAGVSQSPSNKVTEKGKDVELRCDPISGHTALYWYRQSLGQGLEFLIYFQGNSAPDKSGLPSDRFSAERTGGSVSTLTIQRTQQEDSAVYLCASSLNGAGRPTDTQYFGPGTRLTVL.

This chain joins TRBV27 and TRBJ2-2; D gene ambiguous. This CDR3 comprises 9 residues. CDR1 and CDR2 from the germline V gene are MNHEY and SMNVEV (reference sequence). CDR3: CSQERELFF. The CDR3 DNA reads as TGTTCCCAGGAAAGAGAGCTGTTTTTT.

This clone appeared a single time. The J gene is TRBJ2-3, the V gene TRBV29-1, with TRBD1 identical over 9 bases. Germline CDR1 SQVTM, CDR2 ANQGSEA. The CDR3 spans 15 residues. J gave up 0 bases and V 7 bases, and 8 bases lay outside the gene matches. The CDR3 nucleotides read TGCAGCGGCGCAACAGGGGGCTTAAGCACAGATACGCAGTATTTT. Translated, it gives CSGATGGLSTDTQYF.

This clone was seen a few times. This chain links TRBV4-1 with TRBJ2-7; D ambiguous. This CDR3 contains 14 residues. Deletions cut 0 bases from V and 5 bases from J, with 11 bases between. In germline, CDR1 is MGHRA, CDR2 YSYEKL. CDR3 residues: CASSQDRVNHEQYF. The CDR3 DNA reads as TGCGCCAGCAGCCAAGATAGGGTGAACCACGAGCAGTACTTC.

J is TRBJ2-7 and V is TRBV7-9, with TRBD1 matching 10 bases. This CDR3 contains 14 residues. The germline gives CDR1 SEHNR, CDR2 FQNEAQ (reference sequence). V was clipped by 3 bases and J by 5 bases; unmatched bases: 4. This chain's CDR3 is CASSFRDRGHEQYF. As DNA, the CDR3 is TGTGCCAGCAGCTTTAGGGACAGGGGCCACGAGCAGTACTTC. The full variable domain, rest sourced from reference TRBV7-9 and TRBJ2-7, is DTGVSQNPRHKITKRGQNVTFRCDPISEHNRLYWYRQTLGQGPEFLTYFQNEAQLEKSRLLSDRFSAERPKGSFSTLEIQRTEQGDSAMYLCASSFRDRGHEQYFGPGTRLTVT.

This sequence joins TRBV7-9 and TRBJ2-3, with TRBD2 matching over 10 bases. CDR3 length: 14 residues. Trimming cost V 2 bases and J 5 bases; bases outside gene matches: 1. Germline V gene sequence: CDR1 SEHNR, CDR2 FQNEAQ (reference sequence). The CDR3 sequence: CASSLWTSGDTQYF. The CDR3 DNA reads as TGTGCCAGCAGCTTATGGACTAGCGGAGATACGCAGTATTTT.

This clone was observed a single time. The chain is built from TRBV5-4 and TRBJ2-1; tentative D call: TRBD2 (6 bases). The CDR3 runs to 15 residues. Germline values: CDR1 SGHNT, CDR2 YYREEE (reference sequence). The V gene lost 5 bases and the J gene lost 2 bases, with 14 bases spanning the gap. The CDR3 sequence: CASSWGLNTYNEQFF. CDR3 bases: TGTGCCAGCAGTTGGGGACTTAACACCTACAATGAGCAGTTCTTC.

This chain connects TRBV15 to TRBJ1-2, with 9 bases aligning to TRBD1. This CDR3 has 14 amino acids. J gave up 4 bases and V 0 bases, and 0 bases lay outside the gene matches. Germline lookup yields CDR1 LNHNV and CDR2 YYDKDF (reference sequence). CDR3 in DNA: TGTGCCACCAGCAGAGAGGGACAGGGCTATGGCTACACCTTC. It is translated as CATSREGQGYGYTF.

The chain links TRBV2 to TRBJ2-7, with D tentatively TRBD1 (6 bases). Trimming stripped 6 bases from V and 3 bases from J, with 9 bases between. Germline assignment: CDR1 SNHLY and CDR2 FYNNEI. The CDR3 length is 12 residues. The CDR3 here is CASRQDSYEQYF. The DNA for the CDR3 is TGTGCCAGCAGACAGGACAGCTACGAGCAGTACTTC.

This clone was picked up a small number of times. V is TRBV30 and J is TRBJ1-2; D uncertain. CDR1 is GTSNPN and CDR2 is SVGIG in the germline V gene (reference sequence). The V gene lost 5 bases and the J gene lost 2 bases, with 15 bases spanning the gap. The CDR3 has 14 amino acids. CDR3 protein: CAWLTRGLNYGYTF. The CDR3, as DNA: TGTGCCTGGCTGACACGGGGTTTGAACTATGGCTACACCTTC.

V usage is TRBV2 and J usage is TRBJ2-4; D may match TRBD1 or TRBD2 (6 bases each). This CDR3 spans 16 amino acids. Trimming stripped 6 bases from V and 0 bases from J, with 15 bases between. CDR1 SNHLY and CDR2 FYNNEI come from the germline V gene. The CDR3 is CASSTKGGLAKNIQYF. As DNA, the CDR3 is TGTGCCAGCAGCACAAAAGGGGGACTAGCCAAAAACATTCAGTACTTC.

The CDR3 sequence is CASSSLQRFSGNTIYF. The CDR3 coding sequence is TGTGCCAGCAGTTCTTTACAGAGGTTCTCTGGAAACACCATATATTTT. The genes are TRBV6-6 and TRBJ1-3; no clear D gene. The CDR3 extends over 16 amino acids. V lost 4 bases and J 0 bases, leaving 13 bases between the germline ends. The germline gives CDR1 MNHNY, CDR2 SVGAGI (reference sequence).

The rearrangement uses TRBV30 and TRBJ1-2; D may be TRBD1 (6 bases). CDR1 and CDR2 (germline): GTSNPN, SVGIG (reference sequence). CDR3 length equals 13 residues. V dropped 6 bases and J dropped 2 bases, with 13 bases sitting between them. CDR3 protein: CACLTGRNYGYTF. The CDR3 DNA is TGTGCCTGTCTCACAGGGCGCAACTATGGCTACACCTTC. The complete variable domain, with remaining parts taken from reference TRBV30 and TRBJ1-2, reads SQTIHQWPATLVQPVGSPLSLECTVEGTSNPNLYWYRQAAGRGLQLLFYSVGIGQISSEVPQNLSASRPQDRQFILSSKKLLLSDSGFYLCACLTGRNYGYTFGSGTRLTVV.

The chain carries TRBV5-4 and TRBJ1-3, with 9 bases that match TRBD1. CDR3 length: 14 amino acids. After removal of 4 bases from V and 8 bases from J, the junction contained 7 bases not matched to a gene. Germline V lookup: CDR1 SGHNT, CDR2 YYREEE (reference sequence). In DNA form, the CDR3 reads TGTGCCAGCAGCACACAGGGGGCGGATTACACCATATATTTT. Translating gives CASSTQGADYTIYF.

The chain couples TRBV9 to TRBJ2-2, with D unclear. The CDR3 has 14 amino acids. Germline CDR1 is SGDLS and CDR2 is YYNGEE. V lost 0 bases and J lost 5, with 8 bases in between. This CDR3 reads CASSVVGLTGELFF. CDR3 DNA: TGTGCCAGCAGCGTAGTAGGGTTAACCGGGGAGCTGTTTTTT.

The rearrangement uses TRBV19 and TRBJ1-2; D perhaps matches TRBD1 (5 bases). This CDR3 has 14 residues. Germline V gene data show CDR1 as LNHDA and CDR2 as SQIVND (reference sequence). Trimming took 7 bases from V and 0 from J, leaving 12 bases between them. The CDR3: CASIGGGANYGYTF. CDR3 bases: TGTGCCAGTATAGGCGGGGGGGCTAACTATGGCTACACCTTC.

The genes are TRBV6-5 and TRBJ2-7, with D tentatively TRBD2 (6 bases). V dropped 5 bases and J dropped 6 bases, with 17 bases sitting between them. CDR3 length: 14 amino acids. From germline, CDR1 is MNHEY and CDR2 SVGAGI. CDR3 protein: CASSTGASAGEQYF. DNA for the CDR3: TGTGCCAGCAGTACCGGGGCTAGCGCGGGCGAGCAGTACTTC.

This chain links TRBV7-3 with TRBJ1-1; D gene ambiguous. Germline lookup yields CDR1 SGHTA and CDR2 FQGTGA. Trimming cost V 10 bases and J 7 bases, with 19 bases left between them. This CDR3 is 13 amino acids long. CDR3 in amino acids: CATSPQFGGEAFF. Written as DNA, the CDR3 is TGTGCCACCAGTCCCCAGTTTGGTGGTGAAGCTTTCTTT.

At least ten counts were recorded for this clone. The chain combines TRBV6-5 with TRBJ2-2; 7 bases are shared with TRBD2. The germline gives CDR1 MNHEY, CDR2 SVGAGI. The CDR3 has 14 amino acids. With V trimmed by 6 bases and J by 6 bases, 7 bases remained unmatched. The CDR3 bases are TGTGCCAGCAGCAGGACTAGTGAACCCGGGGAGCTGTTTTTT. It is translated as CASSRTSEPGELFF.

A word on this clone: The junction departs from germline at one end; a sequencing error may be responsible. J is TRBJ2-3 and V is TRBV7-9, with a weak D call TRBD1 (5 bases). The length of the CDR3 is 16 residues. CDR1 and CDR2 from the germline V gene are SEHNR and FQNEAQ (reference sequence). The CDR3 coding sequence is TGTGCCAGCACCTTAGCCAACCAGGGCAGCACAGATACGCAGTATTTT. Protein: CASTLANQGSTDTQYF.

This chain joins TRBV10-3 and TRBJ1-6, with no clear D. Germline V gene lookup returns CDR1 ENHRY and CDR2 SYGVKD. Trimming removed 0 bases at V and 9 bases at J, with 3 bases between. The CDR3 runs 12 residues. The CDR3 loop reads CAISESGSPLHF. The DNA for the CDR3 is TGTGCCATCAGTGAGTCCGGTTCACCCCTCCACTTT.

The chain uses TRBV12-3 or TRBV12-4 and TRBJ1-1; no definite D call. CDR3 size: 13 residues. Trimming cost V 6 bases and J 1 base, with 9 bases left between them. In nucleotides, the CDR3 is TGTGCCAGCAGCCTCAGGACGAACACTGAAGCTTTCTTT. This codes for CASSLRTNTEAFF.

The J gene is TRBJ2-4, the V gene TRBV2, with 11 bases aligning to TRBD1. J gave up 12 bases and V 8 bases, and 6 bases lay outside the gene matches. Germline V CDR1 and CDR2: SNHLY, FYNNEI. The CDR3 loop spans 12 amino acids. CDR3 sequence (DNA): TGTGCCAGCGCCGGGACAGGGGGGGATCAGTACTTC. It codes for CASAGTGGDQYF.

Of note for this clone: A much larger clonotype is one base distant, so this may be a read error. The J gene is TRBJ2-7, the V gene TRBV5-5, with 9 bases that match TRBD2. Germline CDR1 SGHKS, CDR2 YYEKEE (reference sequence). Unmatched junction bases numbered 9, after V lost 7 bases and J lost 1 base. The CDR3 is 15 residues long. The CDR3 spells CASRGGGRQSYEQYF. The CDR3 nucleotides read TGTGCCAGCCGCGGGGGGGGACGACAGTCCTACGAGCAGTACTTC.

The rearrangement uses TRBV6-5 and TRBJ1-1; D may be TRBD1 (5 bases). V was clipped by 4 bases and J by 6 bases, with 12 bases between them. Germline CDR1 reads MNHEY; CDR2 reads SVGAGI. CDR3 length equals 13 residues. DNA of the CDR3: TGTGCCAGCAGTTTATCGGGGGAGTCTGAAGCTTTCTTT. This gives the protein CASSLSGESEAFF.

V usage is TRBV18 and J usage is TRBJ2-1, with D perhaps TRBD2 (6 bases). The length of the CDR3 is 13 residues. Germline V lookup: CDR1 KGHSH, CDR2 LQKENI. V was pared by 1 base and J by 8 bases, with 9 bases between. The CDR3 sequence: CASSPQGGYEQFF. CDR3 nucleotide sequence: TGTGCCAGCTCACCACAGGGAGGCTATGAGCAGTTCTTC.